This T cell receptor (beta chain) was sequenced during a study of blood T cell repertoires in COVID-19. This table comes from immunoSEQ multiplex PCR, and its TCRdb copy is limited to in-frame clones, with some not included. Of approximately 190,000 clones listed, approximately 85% are singletons. Germline V gene lookup returns CDR1 SGHRS and CDR2 YFSETQ. The CDR3 has 17 amino acids. The V segment lost 0 bases and the J segment 4 bases; nucleotides outside the gene matches: 9. The chain recombines TRBV5-1 with TRBJ2-7; 11 nucleotides line up with TRBD2. The sequence was collected from a woman aged 70-85 years with active or convalescent COVID-19. Sample: peripheral blood. The CDR3 region has the DNA TGCGCCAGCAGCTTGGTCCCCACTAGCGGGAGTCGATACGAGCAGTACTTC. Translating it yields CASSLVPTSGSRYEQYF. The full variable domain, its missing parts supplied by reference TRBV5-1 and TRBJ2-7, is KAGVTQTPRYLIKTRGQQVTLSCSPISGHRSVSWYQQTPGQGLQFLFEYFSETQRNKGNFPGRFSGRQFSNSRSEMNVSTLELGDSALYLCASSLVPTSGSRYEQYFGPGTRLTVT.